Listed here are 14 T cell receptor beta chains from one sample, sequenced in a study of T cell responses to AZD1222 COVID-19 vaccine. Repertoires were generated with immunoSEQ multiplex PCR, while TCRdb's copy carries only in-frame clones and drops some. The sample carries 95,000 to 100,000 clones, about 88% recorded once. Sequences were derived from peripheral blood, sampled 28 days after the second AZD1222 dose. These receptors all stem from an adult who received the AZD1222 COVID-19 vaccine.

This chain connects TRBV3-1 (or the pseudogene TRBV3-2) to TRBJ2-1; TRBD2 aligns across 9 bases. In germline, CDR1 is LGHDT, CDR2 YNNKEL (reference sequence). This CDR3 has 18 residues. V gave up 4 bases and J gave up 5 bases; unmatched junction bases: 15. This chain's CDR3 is CASSPEGRGGRDNNEQFF. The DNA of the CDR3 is TGTGCCAGCAGCCCCGAAGGGCGGGGCGGGAGGGACAACAATGAGCAGTTCTTC.

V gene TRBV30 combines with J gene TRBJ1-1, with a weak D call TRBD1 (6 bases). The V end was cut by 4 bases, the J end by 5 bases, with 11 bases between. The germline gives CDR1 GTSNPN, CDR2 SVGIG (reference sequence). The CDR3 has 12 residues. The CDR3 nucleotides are TGTGCCTGGATGACAGGTCGGACTGAAGCTTTCTTT. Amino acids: CAWMTGRTEAFF.

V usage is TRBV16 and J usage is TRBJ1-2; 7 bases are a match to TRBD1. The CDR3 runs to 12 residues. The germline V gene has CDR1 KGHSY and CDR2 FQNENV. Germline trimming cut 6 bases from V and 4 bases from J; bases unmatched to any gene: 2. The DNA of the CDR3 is TGTGCCAGCAGTCAGGGGGTCTATGGCTACACCTTC. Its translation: CASSQGVYGYTF.

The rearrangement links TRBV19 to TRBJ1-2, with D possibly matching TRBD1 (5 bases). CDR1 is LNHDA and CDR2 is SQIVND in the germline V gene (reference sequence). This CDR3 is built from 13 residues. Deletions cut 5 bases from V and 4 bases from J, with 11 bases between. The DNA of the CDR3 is TGTGCCAGTAGTGCCTCAGGGTCCTATGGCTACACCTTC. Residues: CASSASGSYGYTF. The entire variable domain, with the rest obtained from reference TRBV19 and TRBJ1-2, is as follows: DGGITQSPKYLFRKEGQNVTLSCEQNLNHDAMYWYRQDPGQGLRLIYYSQIVNDFQKGDIAEGYSVSREKKESFPLTVTSAQKNPTAFYLCASSASGSYGYTFGSGTRLTVV.

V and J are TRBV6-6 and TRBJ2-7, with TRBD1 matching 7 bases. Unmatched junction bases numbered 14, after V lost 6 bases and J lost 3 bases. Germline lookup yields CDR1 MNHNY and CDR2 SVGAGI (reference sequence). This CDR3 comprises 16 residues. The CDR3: CASRKRGQTSFYEQYF. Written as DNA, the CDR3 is TGTGCCAGCAGAAAGAGGGGGCAGACGTCGTTCTACGAGCAGTACTTC.

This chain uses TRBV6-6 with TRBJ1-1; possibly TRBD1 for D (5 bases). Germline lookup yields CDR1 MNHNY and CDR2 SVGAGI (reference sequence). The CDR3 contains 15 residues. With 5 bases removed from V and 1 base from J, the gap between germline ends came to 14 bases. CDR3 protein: CASSDTGTRNTEAFF. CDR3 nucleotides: TGTGCCAGCAGTGATACCGGGACCCGGAACACTGAAGCTTTCTTT.

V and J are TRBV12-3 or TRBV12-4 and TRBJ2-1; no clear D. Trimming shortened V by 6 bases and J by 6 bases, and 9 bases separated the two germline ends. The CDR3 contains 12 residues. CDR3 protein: CASRPDGNEQFF. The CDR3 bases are TGTGCCAGCAGACCGGACGGCAATGAGCAGTTCTTC.

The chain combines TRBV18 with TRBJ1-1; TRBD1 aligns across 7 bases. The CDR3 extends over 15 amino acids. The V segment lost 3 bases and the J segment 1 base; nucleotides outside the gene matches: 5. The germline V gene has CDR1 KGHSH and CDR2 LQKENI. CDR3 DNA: TGTGCCAGCTCACCCCCGGCAGGGGGGAACACTGAAGCTTTCTTT. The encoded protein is CASSPPAGGNTEAFF.

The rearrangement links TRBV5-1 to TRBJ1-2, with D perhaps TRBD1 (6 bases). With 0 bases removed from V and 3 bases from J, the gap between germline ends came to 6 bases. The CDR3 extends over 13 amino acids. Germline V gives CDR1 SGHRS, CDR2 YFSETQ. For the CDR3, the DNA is TGCGCCAGCAGCTTGGACAGGGACTATGGCTACACCTTC. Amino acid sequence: CASSLDRDYGYTF. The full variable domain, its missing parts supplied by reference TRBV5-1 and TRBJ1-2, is KAGVTQTPRYLIKTRGQQVTLSCSPISGHRSVSWYQQTPGQGLQFLFEYFSETQRNKGNFPGRFSGRQFSNSRSEMNVSTLELGDSALYLCASSLDRDYGYTFGSGTRLTVV.

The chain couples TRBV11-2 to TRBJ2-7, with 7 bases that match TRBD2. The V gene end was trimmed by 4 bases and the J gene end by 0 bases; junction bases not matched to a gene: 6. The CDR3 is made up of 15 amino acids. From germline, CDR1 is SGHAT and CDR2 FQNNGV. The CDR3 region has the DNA TGTGCCAGCAGCTATGCACTAGCGAACTCCTACGAGCAGTACTTC. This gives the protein CASSYALANSYEQYF.

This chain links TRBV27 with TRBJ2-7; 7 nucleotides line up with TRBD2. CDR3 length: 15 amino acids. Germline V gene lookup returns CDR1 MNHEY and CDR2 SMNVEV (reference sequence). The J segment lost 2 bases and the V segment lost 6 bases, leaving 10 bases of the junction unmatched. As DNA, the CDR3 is TGTGCCAGCAGCCCCCTAGAGACTAGCCCCTACGAGCAGTACTTC. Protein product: CASSPLETSPYEQYF.

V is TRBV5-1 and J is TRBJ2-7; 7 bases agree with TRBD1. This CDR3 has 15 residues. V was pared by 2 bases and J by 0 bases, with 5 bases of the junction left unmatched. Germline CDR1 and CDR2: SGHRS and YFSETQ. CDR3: CASSFLQGNSYEQYF. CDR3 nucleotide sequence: TGCGCCAGCAGCTTCCTACAGGGGAACTCCTACGAGCAGTACTTC.

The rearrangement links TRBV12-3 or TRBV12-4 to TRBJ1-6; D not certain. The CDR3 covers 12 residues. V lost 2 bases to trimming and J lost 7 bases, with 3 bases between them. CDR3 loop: CASSLMNSPLHF. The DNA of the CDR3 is TGTGCCAGCAGTTTAATGAATTCACCCCTCCACTTT.

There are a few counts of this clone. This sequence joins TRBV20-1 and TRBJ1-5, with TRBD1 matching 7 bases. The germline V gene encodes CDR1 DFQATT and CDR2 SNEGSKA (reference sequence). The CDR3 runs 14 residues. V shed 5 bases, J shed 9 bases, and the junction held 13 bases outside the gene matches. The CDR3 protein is CSAREGAKEGPQHF. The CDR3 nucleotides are TGCAGTGCTCGTGAGGGGGCCAAAGAGGGGCCCCAGCATTTT.